Listed below are T cell receptor beta chains from one sample, sequenced in a study of blood T cells in healthy people across ages. TCRdb used MiXCR to reprocess the 5' RACE reads, holding one entry per CDR3 protein. The table has hundreds of thousands of distinct CDR3 sequences, 58% seen once. The sequenced material came from blood. These receptor sequences come from a man aged 30 to 45 in good health. Both conserved end residues are part of each CDR3. The order of the fields is J gene, V gene, clone size, D gene, CDR3 DNA, CDR3 protein. A D gene is named only where the DNA matches it firmly. Expanded clones get a size class; other rows say once, few or many, or leave the size out.

J gene: TRBJ2-5
V gene: TRBV7-9
clone size: many
D gene: -
CDR3 DNA: TGTGCCAGCAGCTTACTTCAGGAGACCCAGTACTTC
CDR3 protein: CASSLLQETQYF

J gene: TRBJ2-7
V gene: TRBV7-2
clone size: few
D gene: -
CDR3 DNA: TGTGCCAGCAGTGACGACCCCCTCAACGAGCAGTACTTC
CDR3 protein: CASSDDPLNEQYF

J gene: TRBJ2-7
V gene: TRBV10-3
clone size: -
D gene: -
CDR3 DNA: TGTGCGGTTGGGCGGGGAGCCGACGAGCAGTACTTC
CDR3 protein: CAVGRGADEQYF

J gene: TRBJ2-1
V gene: TRBV6-1
clone size: -
D gene: -
CDR3 DNA: TGTGCCAGCGGAATAACAGGGCTGCTCCACAATGAGCAGTTCTTC
CDR3 protein: CASGITGLLHNEQFF

J gene: TRBJ1-2
V gene: TRBV12-3/TRBV12-4
clone size: few
D gene: -
CDR3 DNA: TGTGCCAGCAGTTTTGGGCAGCAGCCTGGCTACACCTTC
CDR3 protein: CASSFGQQPGYTF

J gene: TRBJ1-5
V gene: TRBV30
clone size: -
D gene: TRBD1
CDR3 DNA: TGTGCCAGTTCCAGGGACAGTCTCAATCAGCCCCAGCATTTT
CDR3 protein: CASSRDSLNQPQHF

J gene: TRBJ1-2
V gene: TRBV28
clone size: -
D gene: -
CDR3 DNA: TGTGCCAGCGGCGAGGCTTACTATGGCTACACCTTC
CDR3 protein: CASGEAYYGYTF

J gene: TRBJ2-7
V gene: TRBV7-2
clone size: few
D gene: -
CDR3 DNA: TGTGCCAGCAGCTCAGTAGCGAGGGCCAGGTACTACGAGCAGTACTTC
CDR3 protein: CASSSVARARYYEQYF

J gene: TRBJ2-7
V gene: TRBV4-1
clone size: once
D gene: TRBD2
CDR3 DNA: TGCGCCAGCAGCCCCACTAGCGAGGGAATGCAGTACTTC
CDR3 protein: CASSPTSEGMQYF

J gene: TRBJ2-1
V gene: TRBV20-1
clone size: once
D gene: TRBD2
CDR3 DNA: TGCAGTGCTAGAGGCCCTCTAGCGGACAATGAGCAGTTCTTC
CDR3 protein: CSARGPLADNEQFF

J gene: TRBJ2-7
V gene: TRBV4-2
clone size: -
D gene: -
CDR3 DNA: TGTGCCAGCAGCAACACCAACTACGAGCAGTACTTC
CDR3 protein: CASSNTNYEQYF

J gene: TRBJ1-2
V gene: TRBV7-2
clone size: -
D gene: TRBD1
CDR3 DNA: TGTGCCAGCAGCTTAGACAGGGGACGGAGGGGCTACACCTTC
CDR3 protein: CASSLDRGRRGYTF

J gene: TRBJ2-1
V gene: TRBV7-2
clone size: -
D gene: TRBD2
CDR3 DNA: TGTGCCAGCAGCTTCGTTAGCGGGGGGGACAATGAGCAGTTCTTC
CDR3 protein: CASSFVSGGDNEQFF

J gene: TRBJ2-7
V gene: TRBV6-5
clone size: -
D gene: TRBD2
CDR3 DNA: TGTGCCAGCAGTTACGGGAGCGGGGGTGAGCAGTACTTC
CDR3 protein: CASSYGSGGEQYF